This TCR beta chain emerged from a study of shared clonotypes between healthy human individuals (dated by TCRdb to about 2020). For context, the study as a whole: Two women and a few men aged 18 to 49 years were included in the cohort. Libraries were prepared and TCR repertoires were sequenced by different laboratories using diverse techniques, in order to increase sequencing depth and limit assay-specific biases. Between about 0.9 and 8.9 billion PBMCs per donor were obtained by leukapheresis. To estimate repertoire size and how much clonotypes are shared between individuals, the study performed deep sequencing of blood TCR repertoires from about 5 healthy adults. For each donor, CD4 naive and CD4 memory were each run on three plates, CD8 naive on two plates, and CD8 memory on one plate.

With regard to this clone: It lacks a known antigen. A read error likely explains this, since a far larger clone differs by one base.

V is cut by 11 bases and J by 5 bases, and the space between the germline ends is 16 bases. The germline V gene (reference sequence) provides CDR1 SEHNR and CDR2 FQNEAQ. There are 13 amino acids in the CDR3, from cysteine to phenylalanine inclusive. Only the CDR3 DNA stays, 39 bases, in frame from base 1. TCR CDR3 regions were amplified from genomic DNA by multiplex PCR using the deep immunoSEQ assay. Genomic DNA extracted from each cell subset was distributed evenly over all wells of several immunoSEQ 96-well plates, and each plate served as one replicate. Each replicate PCR for sorted subsets received approximately 220 ng genomic DNA, equal to about 30,000 T cell genomes. The purified libraries were quantified using a Qubit 3.0 fluorometer, sized with a Bioanalyzer 2100, and then quantified again using the KAPA Library Quantification kit. Every immunoSEQ 96-well plate was sequenced on a separate single-read 150-cycle Illumina NextSeq 550 flow cell. On the authors' methods: Because the immunoSEQ output included only junctional sequences and no quality scores, the filtering could not be the same as the filtering used for full-length reads. Sequences were annotated with PyIR, a Python wrapper for IgBLAST v1.9, and V/J genes and CDR3 were assigned using IMGT germline references. Reads were removed for weak V/J assignments (E-value above 1e-6), missing CDR3, stop codons, out-of-frame junctions, or ambiguous translated residues. V3J clonotypes were defined as sequences sharing the same inferred V gene, J gene, and CDR3 amino acid sequence. Percentage overlap between repertoires was calculated by dividing the number of shared unique clonotypes by the size of the smaller repertoire. Three approaches were used to assess repertoire richness: RTK rarefaction, the Chao1 estimator, and Recon v2.1 estimates of unobserved clonotypes. OLGA was used to compute generation probabilities for all TCRbeta clonotypes that the gDNA method yielded from several donors. TCRdb carries this immuneACCESS record with in-frame sequences only. Its versions omit some clonotypes, under half of them owing to an unresolved V gene in the studies checked, with the rest unexplained. The V and J calls and clone size were taken over from that table, and D and trimming were inferred from the DNA. Recorded for this sample are 70,000 to 95,000 clones; 60% to 80% of them occurred a single time. Jointly, the top ten make up just over 50% of the sample.

The donors were healthy, HIV-negative adults who had no recently reported acute infections or vaccinations. Every donor was a Caucasian adult living in Nashville, Tennessee, USA. The CD8 memory samples were a combination of magnetically selected CD45RO+ cells and CCR7-negative CD45RA+ effector memory (TemRA) cells. After blood collection by leukapheresis, PBMCs were isolated using Ficoll-Histopaque density gradient centrifugation and then cryopreserved in the vapor phase of liquid nitrogen. Purity and quantity of every magnetically sorted T cell population were checked by analytical flow cytometry. Genomic DNA was isolated from each sorted fraction and quantified by UV absorbance on a Nanodrop 2000c. Beyond this particular receptor, the publication reports: Rarefaction of sorted-subset datasets indicated incomplete sequencing despite the large sequencing depth. Compared with non-shared clonotypes, clonotypes shared by all four sorted-subset donors had higher generation probabilities. Because the study included only a small number of donors, the genetic and exposure-history diversity represented was limited. Sampling was limited to blood, and TCR repertoires in tissue likely differ from TCR repertoires in blood. Pairwise subsampling indicated that sequencing depth was expected to affect the degree of clonotype sharing among donors. Around 5% of naive CD4, 3.5% of naive CD8, 2.3% of memory CD4, and around 0.42% of memory CD8 clonotypes were shared across a few donors. Estimated clonotype richness was generally larger for naive than for memory subsets.

Sample: memory CD8+ T cells sorted from blood. What this sample's cell subset or site label stands for: CD45RO+ cells pooled with CCR7-negative TemRA cells. This chain is built from TRBV7-9 and TRBJ2-1; possibly the D gene is TRBD2, per 5 matching bases. The clonotype was recovered from a young man in good health. The CDR3 region has the sequence CAGTMSEDNEQFF. The base sequence is TGTGCCGGCACCATGTCGGAGGACAATGAGCAGTTCTTC.